This T cell receptor beta chain was identified during a study of Ad26.COV2.S vaccination and SARS-CoV-2 variants. As for the study in general: Donor had been placed in the Ad26.COV2.S arm of the COV1001 trial. Doses of Ad26.COV2.S were injected into muscle once or twice, 56 days apart. Notes on the study in general: For non-spike TCRs, breadth in vaccine recipients resembled that in placebo recipients. Spike-specific responses of CD8+ and CD4+ T cells were reported to display substantial breadth after vaccination.

The data were produced by immunoSEQ multiplex PCR, yet TCRdb's version contains in-frame clones alone and is incomplete. The table has about 250,000 clones, around 87% seen once; the top ten hold 2.5% to 3.5%. Treatment of the sample: 15 to 20 received Ad26.COV2.S at low or high dose, single or two shots; a few received placebo; per-sample allocation not given. Each sample was drawn 63 days after the first injection (of vaccine or placebo). Notes on this clone: What it binds is not known.

Sequenced here: peripheral blood, sampled in a trial of Ad26.COV2.S vaccine versus placebo. This receptor was taken from a person between 18 and 65 years old who received the Ad26.COV2.S COVID-19 vaccine or a placebo.

CDR3 DNA sequence: TGTGCCAGCAGCCAAGTTCTAAGCGGAGGAAGCCAAGAGACCCAGTACTTC. Residues: CASSQVLSGGSQETQYF. The chain combines TRBV3-1 (or the pseudogene TRBV3-2) with TRBJ2-5; D perhaps matches TRBD2 (5 bases). The CDR3 runs to 17 residues. Between the trimmed V and J ends, which lost 1 base and 1 base, there was a span of 16 bases. Germline-derived CDR1 and CDR2 are LGHDT and YNNKEL (reference sequence).